These 13 T cell receptor beta chains originate from one sample sequenced in a study of T cells in Graves' hyperthyroidism and ophthalmopathy. RNA transcripts served as the template for amplifying TCR beta CDR3 regions. Using the HTBI primer set, a first-round RT-PCR was run on the TCR CDR3. TCRdb re-derived calls from the multiplex PCR reads in MiXCR, one entry per CDR3 protein. The sample records hundreds of thousands of distinct CDR3 sequences, nearly 45% being singletons. Material: peripheral blood or thyroid tissue (not recorded which). The receptors come from an adult man with Graves' disease, either hyperthyroidism or ophthalmopathy (not recorded which).

Only a few counts were recorded for this clonotype. J is TRBJ2-5 and V is TRBV7-2; the match to TRBD2 covers 12 bases. From germline, CDR1 is SGHTA and CDR2 FQGNSA. This CDR3 is 16 amino acids long. Trimming removed 5 bases from V and 5 bases from J; junction bases left unmatched: 9. This chain's CDR3 is CASSIPSGGARETQYF. The CDR3 DNA follows: TGTGCCAGCAGCATTCCTAGCGGGGGGGCAAGGGAGACCCAGTACTTC.

This clonotype was seen ten or more times. The rearrangement links TRBV2 to TRBJ2-7; 9 bases line up with TRBD2. The CDR3 runs to 14 residues. V dropped 5 bases and J dropped 5; count of bases not matched to a gene: 7. The germline gives CDR1 SNHLY, CDR2 FYNNEI. This CDR3 is CASSNSGSSHEQYF. The CDR3 DNA follows: TGTGCCAGCAGTAATAGCGGGAGTAGCCACGAGCAGTACTTC.

V usage is TRBV25-1 and J usage is TRBJ1-6; a possible D gene is TRBD1 (5 bases). The CDR3 sequence is 15 residues long. Germline assignment: CDR1 MGHDK and CDR2 SYGVNS. Trimming shortened V by 3 bases and J by 7 bases, and 13 bases separated the two germline ends. The chain's CDR3 is CASSELGERNSPLHF. CDR3 DNA sequence: TGTGCCAGCAGTGAGTTAGGGGAAAGGAATTCACCCCTCCACTTT.

The J gene is TRBJ2-7, the V gene TRBV6-5, with unresolved D. Trimming shortened V by 6 bases and J by 0 bases, and 12 bases separated the two germline ends. The CDR3 is 14 residues long. Per the germline V gene, CDR1 is MNHEY and CDR2 is SVGAGI. The CDR3 DNA reads TGTGCCAGCAGCCCCGCAAGGTTCTCCTACGAGCAGTACTTC. Translating it yields CASSPARFSYEQYF.

The V and J genes are TRBV2 and TRBJ1-1; D is unresolved. This CDR3 has 13 residues. The germline gives CDR1 SNHLY, CDR2 FYNNEI. V lost 6 bases, J lost 4 bases, and 12 bases lay in between. The CDR3 region has the DNA TGTGCCAGCAGCCCTTGGAGGGCCACTGAAGCTTTCTTT. Protein: CASSPWRATEAFF.

This clonotype was recorded once. A much bigger clone sits one base away, suggesting this may be a read error. V and J are TRBV29-1 and TRBJ2-7; possible D gene TRBD2, 5 bases. This CDR3 has 13 amino acids. Germline assignment: CDR1 SQVTM and CDR2 ANQGSEA. The ends were cut back, 6 bases at V and 6 bases at J, with 18 bases in the middle. The chain's CDR3 is CSVLRSGHCEQYF. The CDR3 nucleotides read TGCAGCGTACTAAGGAGCGGCCACTGCGAGCAGTACTTC.

The chain is built from TRBV5-4 and TRBJ1-2, with D maybe TRBD1 (5 bases). Germline lookup yields CDR1 SGHNT and CDR2 YYREEE (reference sequence). The CDR3 covers 14 residues. V was shortened by 4 bases and J by 3 bases, with 13 bases between the two germline ends. CDR3 loop: CASSLQGRDYGYTF. Here the CDR3 DNA reads TGTGCCAGCAGCCTCCAGGGAAGGGACTATGGCTACACCTTC.

A remark on this clonotype: This CDR3 is missing its conserved last phenylalanine or tryptophan, likely due to a read error. The chain has TRBV12-3 or TRBV12-4 and TRBJ1-1; possibly TRBD1 for D (6 bases). With 7 bases removed from V and 3 bases from J, the gap between germline ends came to 12 bases. CDR3 size: 13 residues. CDR3 protein: CASTADRYTEAFL. CDR3 bases: TGTGCCAGCACCGCGGACAGATACACTGAAGCTTTCCTT.

This clonotype has a count of ten or more. The chain has TRBV6-5 and TRBJ2-5; 7 bases match TRBD2. V dropped 7 bases and J dropped 5; count of bases not matched to a gene: 13. In germline, CDR1 is MNHEY, CDR2 SVGAGI. The CDR3 covers 15 residues. CDR3 region: CASTLGLVSTETQYF. CDR3 coding DNA: TGTGCCAGCACCCTAGGACTAGTATCTACGGAGACCCAGTACTTC.

The chain joins TRBV20-1 to TRBJ1-2; 9 bases align to TRBD1. The CDR3 has 12 residues. J lost 9 bases, V lost 3 bases, and 5 bases had no gene match. Germline V gene data show CDR1 as DFQATT and CDR2 as SNEGSKA (reference sequence). The CDR3 protein is CSARGQGGRYTF. CDR3 in DNA: TGCAGTGCTAGGGGACAGGGCGGGCGCTACACCTTC.

V gene TRBV10-3 combines with J gene TRBJ2-7, with 7 bases aligning to TRBD2. CDR1 is ENHRY and CDR2 is SYGVKD in the germline V gene. V lost 10 bases to trimming and J lost 1 base; unmatched junction nucleotides: 7. The CDR3 sequence is 13 residues long. The CDR3 spells CASREGKSYEQYF. The CDR3 DNA is TGTGCCAGCAGGGAGGGCAAATCCTACGAGCAGTACTTC.

This clonotype was seen at least ten times. CDR3 residues: CATSRDLTGNGSPLHF. The CDR3 DNA reads TGTGCCACCAGCAGAGACCTGACAGGGAACGGTTCACCCCTCCACTTT. J is TRBJ1-6 and V is TRBV15; the match to TRBD1 covers 7 bases. V trimming: 0 bases; J trimming: 9 bases; junction bases outside the gene matches: 8. The CDR3 covers 16 residues. CDR1 LNHNV and CDR2 YYDKDF come from the germline V gene (reference sequence).

V gene TRBV7-2 combines with J gene TRBJ1-2; D is uncertain. This CDR3 comprises 14 residues. CDR1 is SGHTA, CDR2 FQGNSA, per germline. Trimming pared 5 bases from V and 5 bases from J, leaving 15 bases between. The CDR3 reads CASSNPASGYGYTF. The DNA for the CDR3 is TGTGCCAGCAGCAACCCGGCCAGCGGTTATGGCTACACCTTC.